This T cell receptor (beta chain) was identified during a study of T cells in localized non-small cell lung cancer. General study results and limits: Paired adjacent lung recovered a median around 60 of the top 100 tumor clones.

Some clones are missing from TCRdb's copy, which holds only in-frame ones; the method was immunoSEQ multiplex PCR. The sample includes tens of thousands of clones, approximately 88% seen only once; the top ten take about 18%. This CDR3 is built from 14 residues. Trimming took 2 bases from V and 15 from J; bases not matched to a gene: 13. CDR1 SEHNR and CDR2 FQNEAQ come from the germline V gene (reference sequence). This clone was picked up a small number of times. The antigen is undetermined. The input for sequencing was peripheral blood mononuclear cells, taken before any cancer treatment. The chain recombines TRBV7-9 with TRBJ2-1, with 7 bases aligning to TRBD1. The receptor was derived from a man aged 40 to 70 with stage III lung adenocarcinoma. This CDR3 is CASSLLSGTANRFF. CDR3 bases: TGTGCCAGCAGCTTATTAAGTGGGACAGCTAATCGGTTCTTC.